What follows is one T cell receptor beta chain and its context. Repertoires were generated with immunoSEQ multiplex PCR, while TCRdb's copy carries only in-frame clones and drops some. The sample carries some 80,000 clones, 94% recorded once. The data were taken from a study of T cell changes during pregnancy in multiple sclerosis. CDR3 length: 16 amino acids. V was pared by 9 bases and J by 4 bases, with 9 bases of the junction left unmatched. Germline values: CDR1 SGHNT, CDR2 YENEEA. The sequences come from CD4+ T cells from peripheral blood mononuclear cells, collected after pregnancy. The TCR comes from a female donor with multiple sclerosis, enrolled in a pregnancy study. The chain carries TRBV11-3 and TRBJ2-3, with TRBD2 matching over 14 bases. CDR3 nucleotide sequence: TGTGCCAGTTCCGGGACTAGCGGGAGCGGGGCAGATACGCAGTATTTT. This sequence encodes CASSGTSGSGADTQYF.